The clone carrying this T cell receptor beta chain has only a few counts. Its antigen remains unknown. This specimen comes from a study of regulatory T cells in long-lasting Graves disease. Findings and caveats of the study: Newly diagnosed Graves' patients exceeded persistent ones in TCR diversity.

V dropped 3 bases and J dropped 2 bases, with 12 bases sitting between them. Germline-derived CDR1 and CDR2 are KGHDR and SFDVKD. CDR3 length: 15 residues. The authors built TCR beta libraries using iRepertoire HTBI primers and Arm-PCR of CDR3 regions. Using its own MiXCR run on the multiplex PCR reads, TCRdb lists one record per CDR3 protein. Of 400,000 to 550,000 distinct CDR3 sequences detected, about 15% appear once; the ten largest clones hold roughly a sixth. Time point specified: newly diagnosed GD, antithyroid drugs for less than 3 months. There was RNA extracted from PBMCs, and the TCR library was made from it. Doctors identified Graves' disease using the American Thyroid Association guidelines. This same sample was also taken into another study, of T cells in Graves' hyperthyroidism and ophthalmopathy. Per that study: Lactation, pregnancy, other autoimmune disease or uncontrolled infection excluded patients.

The origin of this receptor is a woman younger than 45 with Graves disease. This chain links TRBV24-1 with TRBJ1-1; unclear D gene. Material: peripheral blood mononuclear cells (PBMCs), obtained at new diagnosis, from a patient treated with antithyroid drugs. This chain's CDR3 is CATSDPRTDNTEAFF. CDR3 DNA sequence: TGTGCCACCAGTGATCCACGGACGGATAACACTGAAGCTTTCTTT.